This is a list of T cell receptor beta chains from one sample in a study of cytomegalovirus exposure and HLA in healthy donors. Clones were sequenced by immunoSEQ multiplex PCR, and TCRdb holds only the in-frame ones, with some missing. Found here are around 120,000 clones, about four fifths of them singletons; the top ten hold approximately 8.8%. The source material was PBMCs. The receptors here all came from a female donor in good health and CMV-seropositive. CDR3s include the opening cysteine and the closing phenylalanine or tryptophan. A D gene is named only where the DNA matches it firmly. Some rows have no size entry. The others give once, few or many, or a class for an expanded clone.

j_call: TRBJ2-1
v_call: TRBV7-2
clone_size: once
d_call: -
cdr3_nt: TGTGCCAGCAGCCAAGCCGGGACAACTTACAATGAGCAGTTCTTC
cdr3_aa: CASSQAGTTYNEQFF

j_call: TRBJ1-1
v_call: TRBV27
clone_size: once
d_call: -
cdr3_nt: TGTGCCAGCAGTTCCGGGAACGGGGACACTGAAGCTTTCTTT
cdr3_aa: CASSSGNGDTEAFF

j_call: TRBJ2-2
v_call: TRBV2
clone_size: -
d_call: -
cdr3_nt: TGTGCCAGCACCGTGTGGTTAGCGGAAGTCGCGAACACCGGGGAGCTGTTTTTT
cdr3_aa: CASTVWLAEVANTGELFF

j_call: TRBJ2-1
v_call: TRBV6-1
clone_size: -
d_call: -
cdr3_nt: TGTGCCAGCAGTGAAGTGGGCGGGGGCGGCTACAATGAGCAGTTCTTC
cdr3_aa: CASSEVGGGGYNEQFF

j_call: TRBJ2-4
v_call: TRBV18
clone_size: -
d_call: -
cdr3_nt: TGTGCCAGCTCACCATCCCTGGGGGGTTTAGCCAAAAACATTCAGTACTTC
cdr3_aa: CASSPSLGGLAKNIQYF

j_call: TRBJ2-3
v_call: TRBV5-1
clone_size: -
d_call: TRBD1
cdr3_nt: TGCGCCAGCAGCATCGGGACAGGGGAAGATACGCAGTATTTT
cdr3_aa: CASSIGTGEDTQYF

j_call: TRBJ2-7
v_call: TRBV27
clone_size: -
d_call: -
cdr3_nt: TGTGCCAGCAGTTTATCGGCGGGGACCTCCTACGAGCAGTACTTC
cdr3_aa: CASSLSAGTSYEQYF

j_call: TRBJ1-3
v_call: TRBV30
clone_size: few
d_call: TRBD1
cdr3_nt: TGTGCCTGGAACAGGGGACTTACTGGAAACACCATATATTTT
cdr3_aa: CAWNRGLTGNTIYF

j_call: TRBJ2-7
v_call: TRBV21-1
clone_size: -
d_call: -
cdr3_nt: TGTGCCAGCAGCACTACTCGGCGTCGGGACAGGGCGTACGAGCAGTACTTC
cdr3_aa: CASSTTRRRDRAYEQYF

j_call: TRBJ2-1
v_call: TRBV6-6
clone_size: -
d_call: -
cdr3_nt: TGTGCCAGCAGCTCTAGGAGGGCGGATTCCTACAATGAGCAGTTCTTC
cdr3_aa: CASSSRRADSYNEQFF

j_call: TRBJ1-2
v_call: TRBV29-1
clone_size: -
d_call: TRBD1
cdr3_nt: TGCAGCGTTGTTATGACAGGGGAGAATGGCTACACCTTC
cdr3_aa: CSVVMTGENGYTF

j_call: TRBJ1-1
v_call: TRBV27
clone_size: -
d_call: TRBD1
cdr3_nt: TGTGCCAGCAGTTCCGGACAGGGGAAGAACACTGAAGCTTTCTTT
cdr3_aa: CASSSGQGKNTEAFF

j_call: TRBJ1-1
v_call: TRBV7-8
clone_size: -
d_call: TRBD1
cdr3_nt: TGTGCCAGCAGCCCCCGGACAGGGCTGATATCCACTGAAGCTTTCTTT
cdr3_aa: CASSPRTGLISTEAFF

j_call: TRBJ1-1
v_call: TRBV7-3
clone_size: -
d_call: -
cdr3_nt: TGTGCCAGCAGCTCTTCTGTCGACACTGAAGCTTTCTTT
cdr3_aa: CASSSSVDTEAFF

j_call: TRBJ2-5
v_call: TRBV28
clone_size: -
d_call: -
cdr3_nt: TGTGCCAGCAGTCCCCCCGTGGCGGGGCAAGAGACCCAGTACTTC
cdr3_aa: CASSPPVAGQETQYF

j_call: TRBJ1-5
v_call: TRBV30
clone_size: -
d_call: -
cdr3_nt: TGTGCCTGGAGTGTGGGGGGAGCCCAGCATTTT
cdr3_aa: CAWSVGGAQHF

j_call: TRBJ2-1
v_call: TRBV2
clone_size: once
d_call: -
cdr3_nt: TGTGCCAGCAAGACTAGAGCCGAGCAGTTCTTC
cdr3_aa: CASKTRAEQFF

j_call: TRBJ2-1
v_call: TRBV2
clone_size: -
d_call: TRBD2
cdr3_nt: TGTGCCAGCAGTGCGTCGGCGGGGGGGACCAATGAGCAGTTCTTC
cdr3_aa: CASSASAGGTNEQFF

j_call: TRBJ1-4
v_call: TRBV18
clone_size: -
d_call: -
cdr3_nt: TGTGCCAGCTCACCGGGACTCGCAACTAATGAAAAACTGTTTTTT
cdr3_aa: CASSPGLATNEKLFF

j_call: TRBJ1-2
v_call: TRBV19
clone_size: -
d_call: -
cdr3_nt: TGTGCCAGTAGTCCTGAGTTTTGGGCCGGCTACACCTTC
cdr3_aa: CASSPEFWAGYTF

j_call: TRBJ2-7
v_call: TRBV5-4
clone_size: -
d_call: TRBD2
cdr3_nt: TGTGCCAGCAGTCTGGGCGGGGGATTAGTCCACGAGCAGTACTTC
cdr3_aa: CASSLGGGLVHEQYF

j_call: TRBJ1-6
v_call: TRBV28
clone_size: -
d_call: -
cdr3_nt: TGTGCCAGCAGGACCGGGAGCTCCTATAATTCACCCCTCCACTTT
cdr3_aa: CASRTGSSYNSPLHF

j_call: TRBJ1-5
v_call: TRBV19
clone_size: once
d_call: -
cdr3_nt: TGTGCCAGTAGTTCAATGGGCAGCAATCAGCCCCAGCATTTT
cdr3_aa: CASSSMGSNQPQHF

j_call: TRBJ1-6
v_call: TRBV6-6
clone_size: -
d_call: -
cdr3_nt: TGTGCCAGCAGGCCCGGGATGGTCTCTTCACCCCTCCACTTT
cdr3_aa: CASRPGMVSSPLHF

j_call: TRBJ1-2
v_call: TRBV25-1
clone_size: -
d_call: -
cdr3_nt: TGTGCCAGCAGTCCGGCGGGGGGTAATGGCTACACCTTC
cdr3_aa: CASSPAGGNGYTF

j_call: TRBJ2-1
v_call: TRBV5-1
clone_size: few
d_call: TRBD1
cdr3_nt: TGCGCCAGCAGCGCCGGGACAGGGGGCTTTGAGCAGTTCTTC
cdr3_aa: CASSAGTGGFEQFF

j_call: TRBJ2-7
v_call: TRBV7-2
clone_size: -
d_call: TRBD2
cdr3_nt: TGTGCCAGCAGCTCTCAGCGGGGGGGCTACGAGCAGTACTTC
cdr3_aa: CASSSQRGGYEQYF

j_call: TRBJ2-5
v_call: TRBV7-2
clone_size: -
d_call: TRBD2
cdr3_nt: TGTGCCAGCACCCCCGGGGGGGGGACCCAGTACTTC
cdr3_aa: CASTPGGGTQYF

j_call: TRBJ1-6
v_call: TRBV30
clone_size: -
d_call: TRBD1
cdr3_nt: TGTGCCTGGAGTGCACGTTGGACAGGGTCTAATTCACCCCTCCACTTT
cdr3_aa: CAWSARWTGSNSPLHF

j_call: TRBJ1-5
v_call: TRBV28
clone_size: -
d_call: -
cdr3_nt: TGTGCCAGCAGTGAGGGAGGGAATCAGCCCCAGCATTTT
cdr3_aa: CASSEGGNQPQHF

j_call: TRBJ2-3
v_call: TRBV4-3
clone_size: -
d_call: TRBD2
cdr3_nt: TGCGCCAGCAGCCGAAGATCAACTAGCGGGGGGGCAGATACGCAGTATTTT
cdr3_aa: CASSRRSTSGGADTQYF

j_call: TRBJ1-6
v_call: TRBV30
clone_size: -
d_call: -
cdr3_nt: TGTGCCTGGACAGGGAACAGGAATTCACCCCTCCACTTT
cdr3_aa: CAWTGNRNSPLHF

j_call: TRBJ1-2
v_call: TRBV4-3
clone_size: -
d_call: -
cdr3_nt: TGCGCCAGCAGCCAACGGGGGACCGGTGGCTACACCTTC
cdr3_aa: CASSQRGTGGYTF

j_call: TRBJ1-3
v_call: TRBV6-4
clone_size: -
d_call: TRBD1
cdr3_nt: TGTGCCAGCAGTGACTCACAGGGGTCTGGAAACACCATATATTTT
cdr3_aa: CASSDSQGSGNTIYF

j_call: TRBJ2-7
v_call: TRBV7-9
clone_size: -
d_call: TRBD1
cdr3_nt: TGTGCCAGCAGCCCCGGGACAGGGGGCGACGAGCAGTACTTC
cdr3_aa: CASSPGTGGDEQYF

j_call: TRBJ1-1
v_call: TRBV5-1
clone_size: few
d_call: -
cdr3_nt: TGCGCCAGCAGCTTAGGACAGACCAGAGAAGCTTTCTTT
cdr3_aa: CASSLGQTREAFF

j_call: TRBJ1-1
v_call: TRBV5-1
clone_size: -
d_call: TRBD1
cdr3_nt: TGCGCCAGCAGCTTCAGACAGGGACCCTTGAACACTGAAGCTTTCTTT
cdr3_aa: CASSFRQGPLNTEAFF

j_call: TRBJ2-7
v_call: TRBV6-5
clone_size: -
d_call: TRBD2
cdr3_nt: TGTGCCAGCAGTCTTCAGCGGGGGGGCTACGAGCAGTACTTC
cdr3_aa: CASSLQRGGYEQYF

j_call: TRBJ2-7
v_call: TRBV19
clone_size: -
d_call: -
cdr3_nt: TGTGCCAGTAGTAATACAGGGAGAAACCGTCTCTCCTACGAGCAGTACTTC
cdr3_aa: CASSNTGRNRLSYEQYF